These 8 T cell receptor beta chains originate from one sample sequenced in a study of CD8+CD57+ T cells in acquired aplastic anemia (dated 2018 in TCRdb). Expansion of CD8+CD57+ cells had been shown by flow cytometry in the patients chosen for sequencing. The reads were generated on an Illumina HiSeq 2000. TCR beta VDJ combination and CDR3 sequence profiling used genomic DNA as the template. Clones were called with MiXCR by TCRdb after fastp trimmed the public reads at Q25, and only in-frame beta chains were retained. Every CDR3 protein is listed once, alongside the most common genes and DNA of its rows. Across this sample there are more than 95,000 distinct CDR3 sequences, with approximately 40% seen only once. The top ten constitute around 2.7% of the sample. Sequencing was carried out using sorted CD4+, CD8+, or CD8+CD57+ T cells (not recorded which) from PBMCs. These receptors all stem from a human donor with aplastic anemia.

The chain is built from TRBV5-4 and TRBJ1-1, with a tentative D call TRBD1 (5 bases). Trimming stripped 0 bases from V and 5 bases from J, with 11 bases between. Germline loops: CDR1 SGHNT, CDR2 YYREEE (reference sequence). This CDR3 region has 14 residues. DNA of the CDR3: TGTGCCAGCAGCTTGGAGGGGCGCGATACTGAAGCTTTCTTT. Its protein product is CASSLEGRDTEAFF.

There are many counts of this clonotype. Here the CDR3 DNA reads TGTGCCAGCAGCGTGCGGGGGGGCAGAGATACGCAGTATTTT. Translated, it gives CASSVRGGRDTQYF. This chain connects TRBV9 to TRBJ2-3; 9 bases fit TRBD2. Germline assignment: CDR1 SGDLS and CDR2 YYNGEE. CDR3 size: 14 residues. V trimming: 2 bases; J trimming: 5 bases; junction bases outside the gene matches: 3.

This clonotype has just a few counts. The chain recombines TRBV30 with TRBJ2-5; 11 nucleotides line up with TRBD2. J lost 4 bases, V lost 3 bases, and 7 bases had no gene match. Germline V lookup: CDR1 GTSNPN, CDR2 SVGIG (reference sequence). The CDR3 is 15 amino acids. Written as DNA, the CDR3 is TGTGCCTGGAGCCTAGCGGGGGGAGCTCTAGAGACCCAGTACTTC. Its protein is CAWSLAGGALETQYF.

This sequence joins TRBV29-1 and TRBJ1-2, with TRBD1 as a possible D gene (5 bases). The V gene lost 4 bases and the J gene lost 4 bases, with 13 bases spanning the gap. Germline V gives CDR1 SQVTM, CDR2 ANQGSEA. The CDR3 totals 13 residues. The CDR3 region is CSVVEVGPYGYTF. The DNA for the CDR3 is TGCAGCGTTGTCGAGGTGGGACCCTATGGCTACACCTTC.

This clonotype showed up many times. This chain connects TRBV10-3 to TRBJ2-1, with D uncertain. CDR1 and CDR2 (germline): ENHRY, SYGVKD. This CDR3 has 15 amino acids. Trimming cost V 5 bases and J 6 bases, with 17 bases left between them. The CDR3 nucleotides are TGTGCCATCAGTACGGTTACCCGTGGCAGCAATGAGCAGTTCTTC. This encodes CAISTVTRGSNEQFF.

This clonotype turned up a few times. V is TRBV14 and J is TRBJ2-3; TRBD2 matches at 10 bases. Germline values: CDR1 SGHDN, CDR2 FVKESK. There are 16 residues in the CDR3. V dropped 6 bases and J dropped 2; count of bases not matched to a gene: 8. CDR3 in DNA: TGTGCCAGCAGTCCCAGCGGGGGGGCCTACACAGATACGCAGTATTTT. Protein product: CASSPSGGAYTDTQYF.

A note on this clonotype: This CDR3 fails to terminate in the conserved phenylalanine or tryptophan, so it likely reflects a read error. J is TRBJ2-6 and V is TRBV2; D not resolved. Germline-derived CDR1 and CDR2 are SNHLY and FYNNEI. This CDR3 is 14 amino acids long. The CDR3 sequence is CAGRRISGANVLTL. CDR3 coding DNA: TGTGCCGGCAGACGGATCTCTGGGGCCAACGTCCTGACTCTC.

The gene calls are TRBV11-3 and TRBJ2-3; 7 bases line up with TRBD1. The germline V gene has CDR1 SGHNT and CDR2 YENEEA. The CDR3 runs to 14 residues. With 4 bases clipped from V and 6 bases from J, the junction kept 7 bases outside the gene matches. In DNA, the CDR3 is TGTGCCAGCAGCTCGGATAACAGGGGCGATACGCAGTATTTT. It codes for CASSSDNRGDTQYF.